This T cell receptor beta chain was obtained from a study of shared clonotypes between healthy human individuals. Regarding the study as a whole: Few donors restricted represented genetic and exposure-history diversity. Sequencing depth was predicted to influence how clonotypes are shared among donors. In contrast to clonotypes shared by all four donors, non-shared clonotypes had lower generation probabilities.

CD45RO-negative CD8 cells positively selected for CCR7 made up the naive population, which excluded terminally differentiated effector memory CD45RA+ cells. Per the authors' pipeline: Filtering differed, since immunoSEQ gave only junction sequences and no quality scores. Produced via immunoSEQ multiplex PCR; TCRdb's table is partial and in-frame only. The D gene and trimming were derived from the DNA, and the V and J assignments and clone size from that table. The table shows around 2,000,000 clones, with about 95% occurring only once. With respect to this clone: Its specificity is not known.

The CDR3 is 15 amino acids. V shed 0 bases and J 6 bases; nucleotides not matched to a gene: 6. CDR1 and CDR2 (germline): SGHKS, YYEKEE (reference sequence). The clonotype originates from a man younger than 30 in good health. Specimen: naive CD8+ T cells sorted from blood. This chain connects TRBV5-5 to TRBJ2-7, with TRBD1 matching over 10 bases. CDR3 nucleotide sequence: TGTGCCAGCAGCTTGGTGTCCGGGACAGGGGTCGAGCAGTACTTC. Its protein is CASSLVSGTGVEQYF.